This is a list of T cell receptor beta chains from one sample in a study of T-cell reconstitution after alpha-beta-depleted transplantation in children. TCRdb re-analysed the PCR reads in MiXCR, keeping a single row per CDR3 protein. The data contain 440,000 or so distinct CDR3 sequences, under 13% of them singletons. The sequencing used PBMCs from the stem cell graft donor, collected from the stem cell graft. The receptors here all came from a human donor who donated a stem cell graft to a child with acute myeloid leukemia. Each CDR3 is given with its conserved first and last residue. Fields, in order: CDR3 length, clone size, V gene, J gene, D gene, CDR3 protein, CDR3 DNA. A D gene is named only where the DNA matches it firmly. Not all rows give a size; the values are once, few, many and, for expanded clones, a class.

cdr3_length: 15; clone_size: few; v_call: TRBV7-9; j_call: TRBJ2-7; d_call: TRBD2; cdr3_aa: CASSLLAGGTYEQYF; cdr3_nt: TGTGCCAGCAGCTTACTAGCGGGAGGAACCTACGAGCAGTACTTC
cdr3_length: 13; clone_size: few; v_call: TRBV6-6; j_call: TRBJ2-2; d_call: NA; cdr3_aa: CASTQRGTGELFF; cdr3_nt: TGTGCCAGCACCCAACGTGGCACCGGGGAGCTGTTTTTT
cdr3_length: 18; clone_size: few; v_call: TRBV20-1; j_call: TRBJ2-1; d_call: TRBD2; cdr3_aa: CSASGGLAASNSYNEQFF; cdr3_nt: TGCAGTGCATCGGGGGGACTAGCGGCCTCTAACTCCTACAATGAGCAGTTCTTC
cdr3_length: 15; clone_size: NA; v_call: TRBV5-6; j_call: TRBJ2-3; d_call: NA; cdr3_aa: CASSRGQRSTDTQYF; cdr3_nt: TGTGCCAGCAGCCGCGGACAGCGAAGCACAGATACGCAGTATTTT
cdr3_length: 16; clone_size: NA; v_call: TRBV7-9; j_call: TRBJ2-2; d_call: NA; cdr3_aa: CASSLGPHLNTGELFF; cdr3_nt: TGTGCCAGCAGCTTAGGCCCACACCTGAACACCGGGGAGCTGTTTTTT
cdr3_length: 16; clone_size: NA; v_call: TRBV5-1; j_call: TRBJ2-1; d_call: NA; cdr3_aa: CASSPGTPQDHNEQFF; cdr3_nt: TGCGCCAGCAGCCCGGGGACCCCGCAGGATCACAATGAGCAGTTCTTC
cdr3_length: 16; clone_size: few; v_call: TRBV7-4; j_call: TRBJ1-1; d_call: TRBD1; cdr3_aa: CASSPPTGQGDTEAFF; cdr3_nt: TGTGCCAGCAGCCCACCAACCGGACAGGGGGACACTGAAGCTTTCTTT
cdr3_length: 14; clone_size: few; v_call: TRBV5-6; j_call: TRBJ2-1; d_call: NA; cdr3_aa: CASSLDLGGNEQFF; cdr3_nt: TGTGCCAGCAGCTTAGACCTGGGGGGCAATGAGCAGTTCTTC
cdr3_length: 16; clone_size: few; v_call: TRBV20-1; j_call: TRBJ2-1; d_call: TRBD2; cdr3_aa: CSASQSSGLTYNEQFF; cdr3_nt: TGCAGTGCTAGCCAAAGTAGCGGGCTAACCTACAATGAGCAGTTCTTC
cdr3_length: 15; clone_size: few; v_call: TRBV20-1; j_call: TRBJ1-5; d_call: NA; cdr3_aa: CSASRGGGNNQPQHF; cdr3_nt: TGCAGTGCTAGCCGGGGGGGAGGGAACAATCAGCCCCAGCATTTT
cdr3_length: 15; clone_size: NA; v_call: TRBV11-2; j_call: TRBJ2-3; d_call: NA; cdr3_aa: CASSLDPRAPSTQYF; cdr3_nt: TGTGCCAGCAGCTTAGATCCCAGGGCCCCGTCTACGCAGTATTTT
cdr3_length: 15; clone_size: NA; v_call: TRBV6-2/TRBV6-3; j_call: TRBJ1-2; d_call: NA; cdr3_aa: CASSYVADGIGGYTF; cdr3_nt: TGTGCCAGCAGTTATGTGGCGGACGGGATAGGGGGCTACACCTTC
cdr3_length: 12; clone_size: NA; v_call: TRBV19; j_call: TRBJ1-5; d_call: NA; cdr3_aa: CAGQRGNQPQHF; cdr3_nt: TGTGCCGGGCAGAGGGGCAATCAGCCCCAGCATTTT
cdr3_length: 13; clone_size: once; v_call: TRBV10-3; j_call: TRBJ1-2; d_call: TRBD1; cdr3_aa: CAISYGQGGGYTF; cdr3_nt: TGTGCCATCAGCTACGGGCAGGGGGGCGGCTACACCTTC
cdr3_length: 16; clone_size: NA; v_call: TRBV25-1; j_call: TRBJ2-5; d_call: NA; cdr3_aa: CASSGGTLAPWETQYF; cdr3_nt: TGTGCCAGCAGTGGGGGGACACTAGCCCCATGGGAGACCCAGTACTTC
cdr3_length: 15; clone_size: few; v_call: TRBV6-1; j_call: TRBJ2-2; d_call: TRBD1; cdr3_aa: CARFSPGQGAGELFF; cdr3_nt: TGTGCCAGATTCTCCCCGGGACAGGGGGCCGGGGAGCTGTTTTTT
cdr3_length: 14; clone_size: NA; v_call: TRBV18; j_call: TRBJ1-1; d_call: NA; cdr3_aa: CASGTQGWWAEAFF; cdr3_nt: TGTGCCAGCGGCACACAGGGTTGGTGGGCTGAAGCTTTCTTT
cdr3_length: 15; clone_size: few; v_call: TRBV6-5; j_call: TRBJ2-2; d_call: TRBD2; cdr3_aa: CASGLGGLSTGELFF; cdr3_nt: TGTGCCAGCGGATTGGGGGGGTTGAGCACCGGGGAGCTGTTTTTT
cdr3_length: 11; clone_size: few; v_call: TRBV2; j_call: TRBJ1-4; d_call: NA; cdr3_aa: CASSLWEKLFF; cdr3_nt: TGTGCCAGCAGTCTATGGGAAAAACTGTTTTTT
cdr3_length: 13; clone_size: few; v_call: TRBV2; j_call: TRBJ2-5; d_call: NA; cdr3_aa: CASRRAEQETQYF; cdr3_nt: TGTGCCAGCAGAAGAGCCGAACAAGAGACCCAGTACTTC
cdr3_length: 13; clone_size: few; v_call: TRBV16; j_call: TRBJ2-7; d_call: NA; cdr3_aa: CASSPSLVYEQYF; cdr3_nt: TGTGCCAGCAGCCCCTCACTAGTCTACGAGCAGTACTTC
cdr3_length: 18; clone_size: few; v_call: TRBV25-1; j_call: TRBJ2-7; d_call: TRBD2; cdr3_aa: CASSEYYPTSGGSYEQYF; cdr3_nt: TGTGCCAGCAGTGAATATTATCCCACTAGCGGAGGCTCCTACGAGCAGTACTTC
cdr3_length: 15; clone_size: NA; v_call: TRBV15; j_call: TRBJ2-2; d_call: NA; cdr3_aa: CATSRPSSNTGELFF; cdr3_nt: TGTGCCACCAGCAGGCCTAGTTCAAACACCGGGGAGCTGTTTTTT
cdr3_length: 14; clone_size: many; v_call: TRBV27; j_call: TRBJ2-7; d_call: TRBD1; cdr3_aa: CASSVGQGLYEQYF; cdr3_nt: TGTGCCAGCAGTGTAGGACAGGGGCTCTACGAGCAGTACTTC
cdr3_length: 14; clone_size: many; v_call: TRBV6-2/TRBV6-3; j_call: TRBJ1-5; d_call: NA; cdr3_aa: CASSTGDSARPQHF; cdr3_nt: TGTGCCAGCAGTACGGGTGATTCCGCAAGGCCCCAGCATTTT
cdr3_length: 15; clone_size: few; v_call: TRBV5-1; j_call: TRBJ2-5; d_call: TRBD1; cdr3_aa: CASSSDRAVGETQYF; cdr3_nt: TGCGCCAGCAGCTCTGACAGGGCCGTGGGGGAGACCCAGTACTTC